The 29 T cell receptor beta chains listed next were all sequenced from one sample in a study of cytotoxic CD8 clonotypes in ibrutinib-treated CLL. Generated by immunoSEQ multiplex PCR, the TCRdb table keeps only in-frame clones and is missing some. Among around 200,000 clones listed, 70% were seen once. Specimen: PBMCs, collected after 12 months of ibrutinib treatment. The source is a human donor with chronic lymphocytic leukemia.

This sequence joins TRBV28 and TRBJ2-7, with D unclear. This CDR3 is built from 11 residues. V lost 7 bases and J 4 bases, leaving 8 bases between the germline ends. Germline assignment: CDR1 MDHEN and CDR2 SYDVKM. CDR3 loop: CASTHAYEQYF. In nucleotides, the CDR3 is TGTGCCAGCACCCATGCGTACGAGCAGTACTTC.

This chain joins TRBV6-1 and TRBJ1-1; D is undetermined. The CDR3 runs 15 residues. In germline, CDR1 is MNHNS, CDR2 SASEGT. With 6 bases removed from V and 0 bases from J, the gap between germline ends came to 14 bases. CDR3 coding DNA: TGTGCCAGCAGCTACATAGATCTGTTGAACACTGAAGCTTTCTTT. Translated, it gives CASSYIDLLNTEAFF.

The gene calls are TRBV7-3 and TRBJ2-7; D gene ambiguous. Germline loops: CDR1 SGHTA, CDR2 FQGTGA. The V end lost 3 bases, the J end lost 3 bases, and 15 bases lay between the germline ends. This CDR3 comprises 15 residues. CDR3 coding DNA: TGTGCCAGCAGCTTCCTAGGATCCCCCCTCTACGAGCAGTACTTC. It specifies CASSFLGSPLYEQYF.

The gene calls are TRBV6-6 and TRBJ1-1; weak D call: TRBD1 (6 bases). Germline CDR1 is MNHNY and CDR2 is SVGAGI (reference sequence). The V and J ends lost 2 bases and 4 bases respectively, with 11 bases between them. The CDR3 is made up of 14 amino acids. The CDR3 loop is CASSYAGASTEAFF. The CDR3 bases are TGTGCCAGCAGTTACGCAGGGGCTTCCACTGAAGCTTTCTTT.

CDR3 region: CASSKGRGHMNTEAFF. In DNA, the CDR3 is TGTGCCAGCAGCAAGGGCAGGGGCCACATGAACACTGAAGCTTTCTTT. The chain joins TRBV11-2 to TRBJ1-1; perhaps TRBD1 as D (6 bases). Germline values: CDR1 SGHAT, CDR2 FQNNGV. CDR3 length: 16 amino acids. The V end was cut by 5 bases, the J end by 0 bases, with 16 bases between.

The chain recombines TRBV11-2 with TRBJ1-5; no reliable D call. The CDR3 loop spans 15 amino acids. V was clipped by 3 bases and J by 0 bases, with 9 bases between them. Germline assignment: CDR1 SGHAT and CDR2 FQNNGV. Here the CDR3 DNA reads TGTGCCAGCAGCTTCGGGCATTATAGCAATCAGCCCCAGCATTTT. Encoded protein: CASSFGHYSNQPQHF.

As DNA, the CDR3 is TGTGCCAGCAGTGCACAGGGAATCACTAATGAAAAACTGTTTTTT. It yields the protein CASSAQGITNEKLFF. J is TRBJ1-4 and V is TRBV2, with TRBD1 as a possible D gene (6 bases). The ends were cut back, 4 bases at V and 2 bases at J, with 11 bases in the middle. CDR3 length: 15 amino acids. Germline assignment: CDR1 SNHLY and CDR2 FYNNEI.

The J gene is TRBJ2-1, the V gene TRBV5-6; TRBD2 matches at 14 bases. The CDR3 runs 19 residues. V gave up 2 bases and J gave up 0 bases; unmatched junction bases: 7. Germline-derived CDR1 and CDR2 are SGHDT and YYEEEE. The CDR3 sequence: CASSLLGLAGGNSYNEQFF. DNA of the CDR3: TGTGCCAGCAGCTTACTCGGACTAGCGGGGGGAAACTCCTACAATGAGCAGTTCTTC.

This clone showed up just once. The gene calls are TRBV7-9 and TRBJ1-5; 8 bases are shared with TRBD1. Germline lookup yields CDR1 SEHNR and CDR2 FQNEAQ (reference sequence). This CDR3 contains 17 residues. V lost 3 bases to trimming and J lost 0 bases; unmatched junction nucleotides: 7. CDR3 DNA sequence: TGTGCCAGCAGCTTTGACAGGGGAACCCTTAGCAATCAGCCCCAGCATTTT. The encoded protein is CASSFDRGTLSNQPQHF.

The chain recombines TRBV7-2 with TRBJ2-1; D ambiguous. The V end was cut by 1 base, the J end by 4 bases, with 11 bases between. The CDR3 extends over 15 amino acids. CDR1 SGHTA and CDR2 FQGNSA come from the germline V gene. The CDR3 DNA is TGTGCCAGCAGCTTAGGAGGCTCCGGGTACAATGAGCAGTTCTTC. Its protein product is CASSLGGSGYNEQFF. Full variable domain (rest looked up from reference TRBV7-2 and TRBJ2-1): GAGVSQSPSNKVTEKGKDVELRCDPISGHTALYWYRQSLGQGLEFLIYFQGNSAPDKSGLPSDRFSAERTGGSVSTLTIQRTQQEDSAVYLCASSLGGSGYNEQFFGPGTRLTVL.

The DNA for the CDR3 is TGTGCCCTTATATCAATCCGGGGGATGACCTACGAGCAGTACTTC. The encoded protein is CALISIRGMTYEQYF. The chain is built from TRBV21-1 and TRBJ2-7; the table's TRBD2 call for D was not verified on the DNA. TRBV21-1 is a known pseudogene. The CDR3 extends over 15 amino acids.

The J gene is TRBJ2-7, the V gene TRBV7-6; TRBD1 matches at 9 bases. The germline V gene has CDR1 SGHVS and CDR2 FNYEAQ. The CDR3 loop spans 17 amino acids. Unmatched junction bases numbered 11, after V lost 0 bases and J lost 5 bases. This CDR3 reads CASSLAPGQGIIHEQYF. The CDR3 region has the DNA TGTGCCAGCAGCTTAGCGCCCGGACAGGGGATTATCCACGAGCAGTACTTC.

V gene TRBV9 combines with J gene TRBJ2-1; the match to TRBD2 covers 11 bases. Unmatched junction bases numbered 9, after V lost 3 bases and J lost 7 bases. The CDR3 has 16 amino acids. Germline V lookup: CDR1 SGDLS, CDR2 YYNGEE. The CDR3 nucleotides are TGTGCCAGCAGCGAGATGCCGGGACTAGCGGATAATGAGCAGTTCTTC. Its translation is CASSEMPGLADNEQFF. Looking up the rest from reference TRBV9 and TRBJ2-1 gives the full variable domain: DSGVTQTPKHLITATGQRVTLRCSPRSGDLSVYWYQQSLDQGLQFLIQYYNGEERAKGNILERFSAQQFPDLHSELNLSSLELGDSALYFCASSEMPGLADNEQFFGPGTRLTVL.

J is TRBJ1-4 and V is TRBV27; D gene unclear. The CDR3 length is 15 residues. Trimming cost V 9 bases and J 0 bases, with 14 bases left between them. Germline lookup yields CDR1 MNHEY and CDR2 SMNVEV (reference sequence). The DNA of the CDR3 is TGTGCCAGTCGCCTCCGCAGTGCAACTAATGAAAAACTGTTTTTT. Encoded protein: CASRLRSATNEKLFF.

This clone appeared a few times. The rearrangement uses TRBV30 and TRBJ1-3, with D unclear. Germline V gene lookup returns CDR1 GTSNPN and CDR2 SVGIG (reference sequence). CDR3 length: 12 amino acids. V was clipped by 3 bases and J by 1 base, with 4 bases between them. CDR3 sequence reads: CAWRGSGNTIYF. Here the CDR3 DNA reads TGTGCCTGGAGGGGGTCTGGAAACACCATATATTTT.

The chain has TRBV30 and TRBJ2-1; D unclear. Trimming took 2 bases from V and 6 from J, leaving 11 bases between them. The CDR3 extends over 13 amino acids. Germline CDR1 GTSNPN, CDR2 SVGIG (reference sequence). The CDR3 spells CAWSRIKGNEQFF. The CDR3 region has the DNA TGTGCCTGGAGTAGGATCAAGGGCAATGAGCAGTTCTTC. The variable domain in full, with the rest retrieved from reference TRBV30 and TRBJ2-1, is SQTIHQWPATLVQPVGSPLSLECTVEGTSNPNLYWYRQAAGRGLQLLFYSVGIGQISSEVPQNLSASRPQDRQFILSSKKLLLSDSGFYLCAWSRIKGNEQFFGPGTRLTVL.

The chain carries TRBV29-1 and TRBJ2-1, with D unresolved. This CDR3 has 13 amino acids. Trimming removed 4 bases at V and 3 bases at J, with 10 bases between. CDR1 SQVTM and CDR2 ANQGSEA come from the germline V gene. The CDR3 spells CSVVANYYNEQFF. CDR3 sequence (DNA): TGCAGCGTTGTGGCCAATTACTACAATGAGCAGTTCTTC.

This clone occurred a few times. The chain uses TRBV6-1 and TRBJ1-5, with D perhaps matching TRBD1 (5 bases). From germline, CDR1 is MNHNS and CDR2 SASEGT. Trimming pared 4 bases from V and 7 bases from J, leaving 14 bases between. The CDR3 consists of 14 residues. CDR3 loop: CASSAPDREQPQHF. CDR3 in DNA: TGTGCCAGCAGTGCCCCCGACAGAGAACAGCCCCAGCATTTT.

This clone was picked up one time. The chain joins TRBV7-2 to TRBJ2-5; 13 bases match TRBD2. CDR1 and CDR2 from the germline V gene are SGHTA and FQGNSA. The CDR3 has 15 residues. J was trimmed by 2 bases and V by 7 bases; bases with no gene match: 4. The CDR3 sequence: CASMTSGRTQETQYF. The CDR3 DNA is TGTGCCAGCATGACTAGCGGGAGGACTCAAGAGACCCAGTACTTC.

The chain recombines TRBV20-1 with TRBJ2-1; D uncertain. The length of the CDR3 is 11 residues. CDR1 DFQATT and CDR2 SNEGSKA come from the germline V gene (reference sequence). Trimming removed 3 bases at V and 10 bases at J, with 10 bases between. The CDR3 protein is CSASQAAEQFF. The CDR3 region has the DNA TGCAGTGCTAGCCAGGCCGCCGAGCAGTTCTTC.

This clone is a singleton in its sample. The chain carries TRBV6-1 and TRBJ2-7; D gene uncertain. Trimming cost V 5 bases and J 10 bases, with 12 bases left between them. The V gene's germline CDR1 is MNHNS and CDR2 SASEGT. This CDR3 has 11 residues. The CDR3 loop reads CASSNGIPQYF. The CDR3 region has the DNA TGTGCCAGCAGTAACGGAATCCCCCAGTACTTC.

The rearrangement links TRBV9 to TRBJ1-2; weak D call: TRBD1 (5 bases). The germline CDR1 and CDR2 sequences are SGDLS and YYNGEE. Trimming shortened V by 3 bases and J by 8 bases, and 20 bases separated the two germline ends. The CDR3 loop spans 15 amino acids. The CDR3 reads CASSATAGAGGGYTF. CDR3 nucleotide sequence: TGTGCCAGCAGCGCAACAGCTGGGGCCGGAGGGGGCTACACCTTC.

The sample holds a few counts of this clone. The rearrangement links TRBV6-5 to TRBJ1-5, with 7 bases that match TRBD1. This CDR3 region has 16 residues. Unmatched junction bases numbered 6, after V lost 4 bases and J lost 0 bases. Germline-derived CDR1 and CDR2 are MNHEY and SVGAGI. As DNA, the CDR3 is TGTGCCAGCAGTTCAATACAGGGGACTAGCAATCAGCCCCAGCATTTT. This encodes CASSSIQGTSNQPQHF.

The CDR3, as DNA: TGTGCCAGCAGTTTATCGTTGAGGGGACGACCTGGAAACACCATATATTTT. It yields the protein CASSLSLRGRPGNTIYF. The chain carries TRBV27 and TRBJ1-3; possibly TRBD1 for D (5 bases). This CDR3 is 17 amino acids long. Germline values: CDR1 MNHEY, CDR2 SMNVEV (reference sequence). V was clipped by 0 bases and J by 2 bases, with 14 bases between them.

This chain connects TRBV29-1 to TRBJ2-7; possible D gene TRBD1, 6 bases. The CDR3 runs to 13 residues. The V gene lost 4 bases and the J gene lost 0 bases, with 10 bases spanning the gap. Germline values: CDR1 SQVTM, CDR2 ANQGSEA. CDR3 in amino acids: CSVARGSSYEQYF. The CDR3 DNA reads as TGCAGCGTTGCCAGGGGCAGCTCCTACGAGCAGTACTTC.

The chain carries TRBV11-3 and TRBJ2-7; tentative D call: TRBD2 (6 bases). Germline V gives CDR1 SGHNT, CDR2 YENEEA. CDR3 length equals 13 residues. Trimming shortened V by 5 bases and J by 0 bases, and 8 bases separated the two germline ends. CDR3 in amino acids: CASSPGSSYEQYF. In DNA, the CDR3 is TGTGCCAGCAGCCCCGGGAGCTCCTACGAGCAGTACTTC.

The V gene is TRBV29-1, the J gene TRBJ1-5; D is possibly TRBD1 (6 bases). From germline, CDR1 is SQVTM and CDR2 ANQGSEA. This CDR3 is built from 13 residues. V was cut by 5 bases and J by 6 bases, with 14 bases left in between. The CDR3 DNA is TGCAGCGTTCGAGGGGGGCCGGGTCAGCCCCAGCATTTT. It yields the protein CSVRGGPGQPQHF.

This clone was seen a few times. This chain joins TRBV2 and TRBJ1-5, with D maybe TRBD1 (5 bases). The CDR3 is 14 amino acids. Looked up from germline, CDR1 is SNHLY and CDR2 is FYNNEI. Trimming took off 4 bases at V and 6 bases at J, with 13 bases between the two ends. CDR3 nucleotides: TGTGCCAGCAGTGTCGGGGGGGACCCTCAGCCCCAGCATTTT. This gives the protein CASSVGGDPQPQHF.

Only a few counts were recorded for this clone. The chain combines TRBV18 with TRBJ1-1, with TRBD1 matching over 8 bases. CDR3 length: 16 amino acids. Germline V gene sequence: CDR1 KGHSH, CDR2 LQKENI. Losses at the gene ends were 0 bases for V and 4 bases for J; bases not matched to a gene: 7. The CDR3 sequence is CASSPPSRGLSTEAFF. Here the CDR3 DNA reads TGTGCCAGCTCACCACCTTCCAGGGGGCTGAGCACTGAAGCTTTCTTT.